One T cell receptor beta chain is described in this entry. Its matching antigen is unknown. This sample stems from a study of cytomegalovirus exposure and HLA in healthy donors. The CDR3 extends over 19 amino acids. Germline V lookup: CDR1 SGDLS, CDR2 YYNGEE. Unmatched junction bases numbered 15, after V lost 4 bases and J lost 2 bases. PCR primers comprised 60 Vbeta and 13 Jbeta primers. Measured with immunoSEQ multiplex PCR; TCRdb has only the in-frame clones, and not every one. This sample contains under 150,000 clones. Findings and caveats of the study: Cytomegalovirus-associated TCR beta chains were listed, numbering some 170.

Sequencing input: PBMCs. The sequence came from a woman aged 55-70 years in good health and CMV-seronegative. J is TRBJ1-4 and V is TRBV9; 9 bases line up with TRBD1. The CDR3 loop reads CASSPEVGYRGRTNEKLFF. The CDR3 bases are TGTGCCAGCAGCCCAGAGGTCGGTTACAGGGGGCGTACTAATGAAAAACTGTTTTTT.